The clone carrying this T cell receptor (beta chain) has a count of ten or more. Its antigen remains unidentified. This entry is derived from a study of identical twins. Broader study findings: In monozygotic twins, models underestimated the sharing of out-of-frame TCR alpha. Twin pairs had excess sharing that was weaker in beta out-of-frame sequences. Fewer insertions marked abundant cord blood beta clonotypes; young adult naive trended weakly, memory not at all.

TCRdb re-derived calls from the 5' RACE reads in MiXCR, one entry per CDR3 protein. The sample contains 200,000 to 300,000 distinct CDR3 sequences, roughly a tenth of which appear only once. With no exceptions, donors were healthy Caucasians. The sequence derives from a man in his forties or fifties in good health. The sample taken for sequencing was memory T cells sorted from blood.

CDR3 amino acids: CASSQDVASGNYEQYF. CDR3 coding DNA: TGCGCCAGCAGCCAAGATGTCGCTAGCGGGAACTACGAGCAGTACTTC. This chain connects TRBV4-3 to TRBJ2-7, with TRBD2 identical over 9 bases. From germline, CDR1 is LGHNA and CDR2 YSLEER. The CDR3 runs 16 residues. The ends lost 0 bases at V and 3 bases at J; junction bases unmatched: 6.